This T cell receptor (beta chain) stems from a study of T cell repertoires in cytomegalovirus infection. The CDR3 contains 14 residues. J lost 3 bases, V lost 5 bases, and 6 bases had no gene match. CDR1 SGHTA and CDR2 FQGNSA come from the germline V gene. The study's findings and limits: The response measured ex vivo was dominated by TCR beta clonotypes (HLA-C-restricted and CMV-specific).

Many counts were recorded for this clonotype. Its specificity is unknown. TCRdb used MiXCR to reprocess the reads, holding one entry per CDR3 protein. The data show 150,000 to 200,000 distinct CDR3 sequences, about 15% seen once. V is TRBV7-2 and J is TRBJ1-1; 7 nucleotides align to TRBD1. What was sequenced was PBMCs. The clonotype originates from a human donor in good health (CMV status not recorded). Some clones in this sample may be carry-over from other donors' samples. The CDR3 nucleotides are TGTGCCAGCAGCCCCGACAGGGCCTACACTGAAGCTTTCTTT. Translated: CASSPDRAYTEAFF.